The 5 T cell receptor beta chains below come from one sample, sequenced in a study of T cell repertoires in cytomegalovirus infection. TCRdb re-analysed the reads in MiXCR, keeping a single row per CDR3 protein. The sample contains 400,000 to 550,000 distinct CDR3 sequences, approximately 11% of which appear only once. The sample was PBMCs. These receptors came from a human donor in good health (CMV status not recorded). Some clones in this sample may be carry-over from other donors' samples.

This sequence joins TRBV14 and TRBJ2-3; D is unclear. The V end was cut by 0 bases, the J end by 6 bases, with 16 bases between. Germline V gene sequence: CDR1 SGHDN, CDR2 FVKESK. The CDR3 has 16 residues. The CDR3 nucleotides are TGTGCCAGCAGCCAAGACTCGGCTTATGAGAGCGATACGCAGTATTTT. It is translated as CASSQDSAYESDTQYF.

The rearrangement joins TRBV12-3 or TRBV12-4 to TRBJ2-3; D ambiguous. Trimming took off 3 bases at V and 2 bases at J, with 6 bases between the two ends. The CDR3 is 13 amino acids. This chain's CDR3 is CASSFWATDTQYF. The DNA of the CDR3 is TGTGCCAGCAGTTTTTGGGCCACAGATACGCAGTATTTT.

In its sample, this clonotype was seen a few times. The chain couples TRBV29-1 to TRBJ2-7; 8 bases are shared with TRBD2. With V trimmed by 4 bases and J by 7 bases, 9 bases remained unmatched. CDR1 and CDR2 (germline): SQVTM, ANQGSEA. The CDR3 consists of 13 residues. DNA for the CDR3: TGCAGCGTTGCAGCGGGAGAGGCGTTAGAGCAGTACTTC. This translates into CSVAAGEALEQYF.

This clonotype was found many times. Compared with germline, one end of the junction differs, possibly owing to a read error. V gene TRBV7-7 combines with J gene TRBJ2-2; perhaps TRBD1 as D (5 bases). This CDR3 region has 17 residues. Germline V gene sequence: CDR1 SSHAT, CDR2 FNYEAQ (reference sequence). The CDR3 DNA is TGTGCTAGCAGCTCCCTGGCCCGGACAACGAACACCGGGGAGCTGTTTTTT. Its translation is CASSSLARTTNTGELFF.

CDR3 amino acids: CSASSGITYEQYF. Written as DNA, the CDR3 is TGCAGTGCTAGTTCCGGGATTACCTACGAGCAGTACTTC. This chain joins TRBV20-1 and TRBJ2-7; TRBD2 is a possible D gene (5 bases). This CDR3 has 13 residues. The V end was cut by 3 bases, the J end by 2 bases, with 11 bases between. The germline CDR1 and CDR2 sequences are DFQATT and SNEGSKA (reference sequence).